These 19 T cell receptor beta chains originate from one sample sequenced in a study of blood T cell repertoires in COVID-19. Repertoires were generated with immunoSEQ multiplex PCR, while TCRdb's copy carries only in-frame clones and drops some. The sample shows about 210,000 clones, 82% of them seen only once. The sample comprised peripheral blood. These receptors were obtained from a woman aged 40 to 50 with acute or convalescent COVID-19.

The rearrangement links TRBV18 to TRBJ2-7; 7 bases line up with TRBD2. Losses at the gene ends were 5 bases for V and 2 bases for J; bases not matched to a gene: 3. The CDR3 covers 13 residues. Germline values: CDR1 KGHSH, CDR2 LQKENI. CDR3 loop: CASSTGTTYEQYF. The CDR3, as DNA: TGTGCCAGCTCAACGGGGACTACCTACGAGCAGTACTTC.

This clone occurred once. The chain links TRBV5-8 to TRBJ2-3; possibly TRBD2 for D (6 bases). Germline-derived CDR1 and CDR2 are SGHTS and YDEGEE. The CDR3 is 18 residues long. The V end lost 4 bases, the J end lost 0 bases, and 21 bases lay between the germline ends. Written as DNA, the CDR3 is TGTGCCAGCAGCCCGGGGGTTAGCGGACCGAGTAGCACAGATACGCAGTATTTT. It encodes CASSPGVSGPSSTDTQYF.

This chain uses TRBV12-3 or TRBV12-4 with TRBJ1-5; D is ambiguous. V was shortened by 5 bases and J by 0 bases, with 5 bases between the two germline ends. The CDR3 has 13 residues. The CDR3 nucleotides read TGTGCCAGCAGTGTTAATAGCAATCAGCCCCAGCATTTT. It codes for CASSVNSNQPQHF.

The V gene is TRBV29-1, the J gene TRBJ2-3, with 7 bases matching TRBD1. CDR1 and CDR2 from the germline V gene are SQVTM and ANQGSEA. After removal of 4 bases from V and 3 bases from J, the junction contained 4 bases not matched to a gene. This CDR3 is 13 amino acids long. The CDR3 coding sequence is TGCAGCGTTGGAGGACAGGTTACAGATACGCAGTATTTT. Translated: CSVGGQVTDTQYF.

This clone appeared once. The V gene is TRBV29-1, the J gene TRBJ1-2, with a possible D match to TRBD1 (6 bases). CDR1 is SQVTM, CDR2 ANQGSEA, per germline. V gave up 3 bases and J gave up 5 bases, with 28 bases separating them. This CDR3 region has 18 residues. In DNA form, the CDR3 reads TGCAGCGTTGAGGAGTTGTGGGACACGGAAAGCGAGTCTTATGGCTACACCTTC. Protein sequence: CSVEELWDTESESYGYTF.

This sequence joins TRBV6-5 and TRBJ1-5, with a tentative D call TRBD1 (5 bases). There are 14 residues in the CDR3. Germline V gives CDR1 MNHEY, CDR2 SVGAGI. Trimming took 6 bases from V and 6 from J, leaving 15 bases between them. CDR3 coding DNA: TGTGCCAGCAGGTTGGGGGGGGACGGTCAGCCCCAGCATTTT. It encodes CASRLGGDGQPQHF.

J is TRBJ1-2 and V is TRBV10-2, with TRBD1 identical over 7 bases. Germline V gene data show CDR1 as WSHSY and CDR2 as SAAADI. V was clipped by 2 bases and J by 5 bases; unmatched bases: 2. There are 13 residues in the CDR3. The CDR3 here is CASSEGTAYGYTF. CDR3 DNA sequence: TGCGCCAGCAGTGAGGGGACAGCTTATGGCTACACCTTC.

The genes are TRBV6-5 and TRBJ2-3, with 8 bases matching TRBD1. The CDR3 extends over 13 amino acids. Germline V gives CDR1 MNHEY, CDR2 SVGAGI. V gave up 6 bases and J gave up 7 bases; unmatched junction bases: 6. This CDR3 reads CASRSPGGHTQYF. CDR3 DNA: TGTGCCAGCAGGAGCCCAGGGGGCCATACGCAGTATTTT.

The chain joins TRBV6-5 to TRBJ1-4; D gene uncertain. CDR3 length: 13 amino acids. V was clipped by 6 bases and J by 0 bases, with 5 bases between them. The germline CDR1 and CDR2 sequences are MNHEY and SVGAGI. CDR3: CASRRATNEKLFF. Here the CDR3 DNA reads TGTGCCAGCAGGAGGGCAACTAATGAAAAACTGTTTTTT.

Written as DNA, the CDR3 is TGCGCCAGCAGCTTGCTGAGGGGGCCTGACGGCTACACCTTC. Encoded protein: CASSLLRGPDGYTF. V gene TRBV5-1 combines with J gene TRBJ1-2; 7 nucleotides line up with TRBD1. The germline V gene has CDR1 SGHRS and CDR2 YFSETQ. The CDR3 runs to 14 residues. Germline trimming cut 1 base from V and 8 bases from J; bases unmatched to any gene: 8. Filled out from reference TRBV5-1 and TRBJ1-2, the complete variable domain reads KAGVTQTPRYLIKTRGQQVTLSCSPISGHRSVSWYQQTPGQGLQFLFEYFSETQRNKGNFPGRFSGRQFSNSRSEMNVSTLELGDSALYLCASSLLRGPDGYTFGSGTRLTVV.

This chain joins TRBV27 and TRBJ1-1, with no clear D. V lost 2 bases, J lost 2 bases, and 6 bases lay in between. The CDR3 is 13 residues long. Germline V lookup: CDR1 MNHEY, CDR2 SMNVEV (reference sequence). The CDR3 loop is CASSLTINTEAFF. The CDR3 DNA reads as TGTGCCAGCAGTTTAACAATTAACACTGAAGCTTTCTTT.

This chain links TRBV21-1 with TRBJ2-4; TRBD1 is the table's D call, not checked against the DNA. TRBV21-1 is annotated as a pseudogene. The CDR3 is 15 amino acids. This CDR3 reads CASSGWTVAKNIQYF. The CDR3 nucleotides are TGTGCCAGCAGCGGATGGACAGTAGCCAAAAACATTCAGTACTTC.

The genes are TRBV15 and TRBJ1-6; 7 positions match TRBD1. Trimming took 3 bases from V and 7 from J; bases not matched to a gene: 12. The CDR3 totals 17 residues. Per germline, CDR1 LNHNV and CDR2 YYDKDF (reference sequence). CDR3 nucleotide sequence: TGTGCCACCAGCAGGACGGATACAGGGGTGCGCAATTCACCCCTCCACTTT. This gives the protein CATSRTDTGVRNSPLHF.

The table lists this clone with a few counts. The V and J genes are TRBV6-2 or TRBV6-3 and TRBJ1-2; D gene unclear. Per the germline V gene, CDR1 is MNHEY and CDR2 is SVGEGT. This CDR3 is built from 17 residues. V lost 2 bases, J lost 3 bases, and 19 bases lay in between. CDR3 region: CASSYPLRQAADYGYTF. For the CDR3, the DNA is TGTGCCAGCAGTTACCCCCTTCGGCAGGCCGCAGACTATGGCTACACCTTC.

The chain is built from TRBV5-8 and TRBJ1-4, with D uncertain. Per germline, CDR1 SGHTS and CDR2 YDEGEE. The V end was cut by 4 bases, the J end by 4 bases, with 14 bases between. This CDR3 region has 15 residues. CDR3 sequence (DNA): TGTGCCAGCAGCCGATTGTTCCGGGATAATGAAAAACTGTTTTTT. As protein: CASSRLFRDNEKLFF.

The chain recombines TRBV15 with TRBJ2-1; D may be TRBD1 (6 bases). There are 14 residues in the CDR3. Germline values: CDR1 LNHNV, CDR2 YYDKDF (reference sequence). V gave up 8 bases and J gave up 0 bases, with 11 bases separating them. DNA of the CDR3: TGTGCCACCCAGGGGCCTAGCTCCTACAATGAGCAGTTCTTC. Translated, it gives CATQGPSSYNEQFF.

The chain couples TRBV19 to TRBJ1-3; tentative D call: TRBD1 (6 bases). The germline V and J ends were trimmed by 9 bases and 0 bases, with 21 bases remaining between them. This CDR3 spans 17 amino acids. Looked up from germline, CDR1 is LNHDA and CDR2 is SQIVND (reference sequence). CDR3 sequence: CASRPGQKLSSGNTIYF. CDR3 DNA: TGTGCCAGCAGACCTGGACAGAAACTCAGCTCTGGAAACACCATATATTTT. Filled out from reference TRBV19 and TRBJ1-3, the complete variable domain reads DGGITQSPKYLFRKEGQNVTLSCEQNLNHDAMYWYRQDPGQGLRLIYYSQIVNDFQKGDIAEGYSVSREKKESFPLTVTSAQKNPTAFYLCASRPGQKLSSGNTIYFGEGSWLTVV.

The table lists this clone with a few counts. The V gene is TRBV10-3, the J gene TRBJ1-1; maybe TRBD1 (5 bases). The germline V gene encodes CDR1 ENHRY and CDR2 SYGVKD. CDR3 length equals 13 residues. The V end was cut by 4 bases, the J end by 5 bases, with 11 bases between. The CDR3 nucleotides are TGTGCCATCAGTGCTGCGGGGGGAACTGAAGCTTTCTTT. Its protein product is CAISAAGGTEAFF.

CDR3 residues: CASSFASGQETQYF. CDR3 coding DNA: TGTGCCAGCAGCTTTGCTAGCGGCCAAGAGACCCAGTACTTC. This sequence joins TRBV5-6 and TRBJ2-5; TRBD2 agrees at 7 bases. The J segment lost 1 base and the V segment lost 2 bases, leaving 2 bases of the junction unmatched. From germline, CDR1 is SGHDT and CDR2 YYEEEE. The CDR3 has 14 residues.